This T cell receptor (beta chain) is drawn from a study of T cells expressing NK-cell markers. From the 5' RACE reads, TCRdb lists one entry per CDR3 protein and no DNA. Its table records about 460,000 distinct CDR3 sequences. The CDR3 runs 12 residues. Germline V gives CDR1 KGHSH, CDR2 LQKENI. The chain combines TRBV18 with TRBJ2-3. The specimen sequenced was blood T cells: a sorted CD56 or NKG2C T cell subset, CD4+ or CD8+ T cells, or bulk PBMC T cells (not recorded which). The TCR originated in a woman in her 50s in good health. Here the CDR3 reads CASSPSPDTQYF.